The 17 T cell receptor beta chains below come from one sample, sequenced in a study of blood T cell repertoires in COVID-19. The assay was immunoSEQ multiplex PCR, and TCRdb's table has in-frame clones only and misses some. The sample lists 250,000 to 300,000 clones, 85% to 90% occurring once. The specimen was peripheral blood. These TCRs come from a woman in her thirties or forties with acute or convalescent COVID-19.

The rearrangement uses TRBV6-1 and TRBJ2-3; D gene unclear. Per the germline V gene, CDR1 is MNHNS and CDR2 is SASEGT. V lost 3 bases and J lost 3, with 7 bases in between. The length of the CDR3 is 13 residues. The DNA for the CDR3 is TGTGCCAGCAGTGAGTCCCCGACAGATACGCAGTATTTT. Residues: CASSESPTDTQYF.

This clone was observed a single time. The chain recombines TRBV4-1 with TRBJ2-6; 10 bases agree with TRBD1. Germline CDR1 is MGHRA and CDR2 is YSYEKL. This CDR3 has 17 residues. Unmatched junction bases numbered 8, after V lost 6 bases and J lost 3 bases. The CDR3: CASRLDRGRDGANVLTF. The DNA of the CDR3 is TGCGCCAGCAGATTAGACAGGGGGCGCGATGGGGCCAACGTCCTGACTTTC.

The CDR3: CASSLAAAGTDTQYF. The CDR3 nucleotides are TGTGCCAGCAGCTTAGCGGCCGCAGGCACAGATACGCAGTATTTT. V gene TRBV7-6 combines with J gene TRBJ2-3; no clear D gene. The CDR3 extends over 15 amino acids. Germline lookup yields CDR1 SGHVS and CDR2 FNYEAQ. V gave up 0 bases and J gave up 1 base, with 8 bases separating them.

The chain is built from TRBV6-5 and TRBJ1-1; D gene unclear. V was cut by 4 bases and J by 6 bases, with 9 bases left in between. CDR1 is MNHEY and CDR2 is SVGAGI in the germline V gene. This CDR3 comprises 12 residues. The CDR3: CASSSPQAEAFF. CDR3 sequence (DNA): TGTGCCAGCAGTTCCCCTCAGGCTGAAGCTTTCTTT.

This clone was detected only once. The chain uses TRBV14 and TRBJ2-3, with D possibly being TRBD1 (6 bases). V was trimmed by 1 base and J by 4 bases, leaving 12 bases between them. CDR1 is SGHDN, CDR2 FVKESK, per germline. The CDR3 totals 15 residues. This chain's CDR3 is CASSQGTPGADTQYF. CDR3 DNA: TGTGCCAGCAGCCAAGGAACCCCAGGGGCAGATACGCAGTATTTT.

This clone came up once. The rearrangement joins TRBV27 to TRBJ1-5; 10 positions match TRBD1. Germline CDR1 and CDR2: MNHEY and SMNVEV (reference sequence). The CDR3 extends over 14 amino acids. Unmatched junction bases numbered 10, after V lost 6 bases and J lost 11 bases. The DNA for the CDR3 is TGTGCCAGCAGCTCGACAGGGGGCCCCGGGGCCCAGCATTTT. Translation: CASSSTGGPGAQHF.

The chain recombines TRBV19 with TRBJ1-6, with 8 bases that match TRBD1. Germline CDR1 LNHDA, CDR2 SQIVND (reference sequence). J was trimmed by 8 bases and V by 4 bases; bases with no gene match: 7. The CDR3 runs 15 residues. In nucleotides, the CDR3 is TGTGCCAGTAGTAGCTGGACAGGGTTAGATTCACCCCTCCACTTT. Amino acids: CASSSWTGLDSPLHF. Filled out from reference TRBV19 and TRBJ1-6, the complete variable domain reads DGGITQSPKYLFRKEGQNVTLSCEQNLNHDAMYWYRQDPGQGLRLIYYSQIVNDFQKGDIAEGYSVSREKKESFPLTVTSAQKNPTAFYLCASSSWTGLDSPLHFGNGTRLTVT.

CDR3 sequence: CASSHAPGLAETQYF. CDR3 nucleotides: TGCGCCAGCAGCCATGCGCCGGGACTAGCTGAGACCCAGTACTTC. This chain connects TRBV4-1 to TRBJ2-5; 9 bases agree with TRBD2. The junction had 7 bases not matched to a gene; V was cut back by 3 bases and J by 5 bases. CDR3 length: 15 residues. Germline-derived CDR1 and CDR2 are MGHRA and YSYEKL.

The V and J genes are TRBV19 and TRBJ1-1; 9 bases are shared with TRBD1. Germline values: CDR1 LNHDA, CDR2 SQIVND (reference sequence). CDR3 size: 17 residues. Trimming removed 3 bases from V and 1 base from J; junction bases left unmatched: 9. DNA of the CDR3: TGTGCCAGTAGTATGGCACGGACAGGGGCAGCGAACACTGAAGCTTTCTTT. It specifies CASSMARTGAANTEAFF. Together with reference TRBV19 and TRBJ1-1, the CDR3 gives the full variable domain: DGGITQSPKYLFRKEGQNVTLSCEQNLNHDAMYWYRQDPGQGLRLIYYSQIVNDFQKGDIAEGYSVSREKKESFPLTVTSAQKNPTAFYLCASSMARTGAANTEAFFGQGTRLTVV.

This clone was seen only a few times. This chain connects TRBV7-7 to TRBJ1-5; perhaps TRBD1 as D (5 bases). There are 16 residues in the CDR3. Germline V lookup: CDR1 SSHAT, CDR2 FNYEAQ (reference sequence). V lost 5 bases and J 4 bases, leaving 18 bases between the germline ends. DNA for the CDR3: TGTGCCAGCAGCCCGGGGCCCCTGGGGGGGAATCAGCCCCAGCATTTT. Its protein product is CASSPGPLGGNQPQHF.

As to this clone: The sample has other DNA sequences that encode this CDR3 too. The CDR3 is CASSSTGKKLFF. In nucleotides, the CDR3 is TGTGCCAGCAGTTCTACAGGGAAGAAACTGTTTTTT. V usage is TRBV2 and J usage is TRBJ1-4, with D possibly TRBD1 on 6 matching bases. V lost 5 bases and J lost 11, with 12 bases in between. Germline V CDR1 and CDR2: SNHLY, FYNNEI. The CDR3 runs to 12 residues.

The V call is TRBV19, the J call TRBJ1-5; TRBD1 aligns across 9 bases. V was pared by 5 bases and J by 5 bases, with 19 bases of the junction left unmatched. CDR1 is LNHDA and CDR2 is SQIVND in the germline V gene (reference sequence). The CDR3 contains 19 residues. CDR3 bases: TGTGCCAGTAGTCCTTCCGGCCAGACAGGGGGGTACGGGGATCAGCCCCAGCATTTT. This sequence encodes CASSPSGQTGGYGDQPQHF. Full variable domain (missing parts from reference TRBV19 and TRBJ1-5): DGGITQSPKYLFRKEGQNVTLSCEQNLNHDAMYWYRQDPGQGLRLIYYSQIVNDFQKGDIAEGYSVSREKKESFPLTVTSAQKNPTAFYLCASSPSGQTGGYGDQPQHFGDGTRLSIL.

The chain joins TRBV7-2 to TRBJ1-1; the match to TRBD1 covers 9 bases. The germline V gene has CDR1 SGHTA and CDR2 FQGNSA. There are 12 residues in the CDR3. V dropped 5 bases and J dropped 10; count of bases not matched to a gene: 5. This chain's CDR3 is CASSMDRGGAFF. The CDR3 DNA sequence: TGTGCCAGCAGCATGGACAGGGGTGGAGCTTTCTTT. The full variable domain, its missing parts supplied by reference TRBV7-2 and TRBJ1-1, is GAGVSQSPSNKVTEKGKDVELRCDPISGHTALYWYRQSLGQGLEFLIYFQGNSAPDKSGLPSDRFSAERTGGSVSTLTIQRTQQEDSAVYLCASSMDRGGAFFGQGTRLTVV.

V is TRBV5-6 and J is TRBJ1-1, with TRBD1 matching 8 bases. Looked up from germline, CDR1 is SGHDT and CDR2 is YYEEEE. The CDR3 has 13 amino acids. V lost 2 bases and J lost 7; bases outside the gene matches: 4. The CDR3 nucleotides read TGTGCCAGCAGCTTCGGTACAGGGGGTGAAGCTTTCTTT. It encodes CASSFGTGGEAFF.

This chain links TRBV24-1 with TRBJ1-2; 7 bases line up with TRBD1. With 4 bases clipped from V and 6 bases from J, the junction kept 7 bases outside the gene matches. The CDR3 is 14 residues long. Germline-derived CDR1 and CDR2 are KGHDR and SFDVKD. CDR3 nucleotides: TGTGCCACCAGTGACCCAACAGGGGCGGATGGCTACACCTTC. Translating gives CATSDPTGADGYTF.

V gene TRBV5-6 combines with J gene TRBJ2-1; D may be TRBD1 (7 bases). CDR1 SGHDT and CDR2 YYEEEE come from the germline V gene. V lost 4 bases, J lost 6 bases, and 11 bases lay in between. This CDR3 contains 13 residues. The CDR3 DNA reads TGTGCCAGCAGCGGAGGGACAGTCAATGAGCAGTTCTTC. Protein sequence: CASSGGTVNEQFF.

CDR3 nucleotide sequence: TGTGCCAGCTTGAAGGGACAGGGACACAACAATGAGCAGTTCTTC. This gives the protein CASLKGQGHNNEQFF. This chain joins TRBV7-6 and TRBJ2-1; 9 nucleotides agree with TRBD1. Germline loops: CDR1 SGHVS, CDR2 FNYEAQ. The CDR3 consists of 15 residues. V dropped 8 bases and J dropped 5; count of bases not matched to a gene: 10. Based on the CDR3 plus reference TRBV7-6 and TRBJ2-1, the full variable domain is GAGVSQSPRYKVTKRGQDVALRCDPISGHVSLYWYRQALGQGPEFLTYFNYEAQQDKSGLPNDRFSAERPEGSISTLTIQRTEQRDSAMYRCASLKGQGHNNEQFFGPGTRLTVL.